Listed here are 11 T cell receptor beta chains from one sample, sequenced in a study of T cells in Graves' hyperthyroidism and ophthalmopathy (dated by TCRdb to the late 2010s). Receptor libraries were prepared by multiplex PCR. Sequencing used an Illumina HiSeq 2000. The TCR beta CDR3 regions were amplified from the RNA transcripts. A first-round RT-PCR of the TCR CDR3 used the HTBI primer set with the Qiagen OneStep RT-PCR kit. TCRdb handled the public reads itself, with Q25 trimming in fastp and clone calling in MiXCR, and kept productive beta chains. Each CDR3 protein gets just one entry, which takes the most common genes and DNA from the rows behind it. For this sample the table gives about 660,000 distinct CDR3 sequences, of which about 45% were detected only once. The ten largest clonotypes hold about 7.2% of the sample. Material for sequencing was peripheral blood or thyroid tissue (not recorded which). The receptor source for this set is an adult man with Graves' disease, either hyperthyroidism or ophthalmopathy (not recorded which).

This clonotype was counted at least ten times. The chain has TRBV24-1 and TRBJ1-5; no reliable D call. V lost 1 base and J lost 6, with 15 bases in between. Germline V lookup: CDR1 KGHDR, CDR2 SFDVKD. The CDR3 extends over 16 amino acids. This CDR3 is CATSDFGNTRTQPQHF. The DNA of the CDR3 is TGTGCCACCAGTGATTTCGGCAACACAAGGACTCAGCCCCAGCATTTT.

About this clonotype itself: A much larger clone differs by one base, so this may be a read error. The rearrangement joins TRBV2 to TRBJ1-5, with D possibly matching TRBD1 (6 bases). The CDR3 totals 13 residues. Germline values: CDR1 SNHLY, CDR2 FYNNEI. The CDR3 coding sequence is TGTGCCGGCAGTGATAGGGGGGGTCAGCCCCAGCATTTT. This encodes CAGSDRGGQPQHF.

The V and J genes are TRBV6-5 and TRBJ1-1, with 7 bases that match TRBD1. The germline V gene has CDR1 MNHEY and CDR2 SVGAGI. V lost 4 bases to trimming and J lost 5 bases; unmatched junction nucleotides: 7. There are 14 residues in the CDR3. The CDR3 coding sequence is TGTGCCAGCAGTTCCCGTCTGACAGGGACTGAAGCTTTCTTT. Its protein product is CASSSRLTGTEAFF.

The chain is built from TRBV29-1 and TRBJ2-5; 12 positions agree with TRBD2. There are 18 residues in the CDR3. Germline V gene sequence: CDR1 SQVTM, CDR2 ANQGSEA. CDR3 nucleotide sequence: TGCAGTGCTCTGGCTAGCGGGAGGGCCAGGGGAGGACAAGAGACCCAGTACTTC. It codes for CSALASGRARGGQETQYF. Based on the CDR3 plus reference TRBV29-1 and TRBJ2-5, the full variable domain is SAVISQKPSRDICQRGTSLTIQCQVDSQVTMMFWYRQQPGQSLTLIATANQGSEATYESGFVIDKFPISRPNLTFSTLTVSNMSPEDSSIYLCSALASGRARGGQETQYFGPGTRLLVL.

The chain links TRBV2 to TRBJ1-5; D unclear. Trimming stripped 3 bases from V and 16 bases from J, with 13 bases between. Germline values: CDR1 SNHLY, CDR2 FYNNEI. The CDR3 is 11 amino acids. The DNA of the CDR3 is TGTGCCAGCAGTGACGTCGGCGGGGTCCATTTT. This codes for CASSDVGGVHF. The full variable domain, with the rest looked up from reference TRBV2 and TRBJ1-5, is EPEVTQTPSHQVTQMGQEVILRCVPISNHLYFYWYRQILGQKVEFLVSFYNNEISEKSEIFDDQFSVERPDGSNFTLKIRSTKLEDSAMYFCASSDVGGVHFGDGTRLSIL.

The chain couples TRBV5-1 to TRBJ2-2; 7 bases line up with TRBD1. Germline CDR1 and CDR2: SGHRS and YFSETQ. The CDR3 length is 15 residues. With V trimmed by 2 bases and J by 7 bases, 8 bases remained unmatched. CDR3 sequence (DNA): TGCGCCAGCAGCTTCAACAGGGGAAGTGGCGGGGAGCTGTTTTTT. This translates into CASSFNRGSGGELFF.

The chain employs TRBV7-9 and TRBJ1-1; D is uncertain. CDR1 and CDR2 from the germline V gene are SEHNR and FQNEAQ (reference sequence). This CDR3 spans 15 amino acids. Trimming removed 3 bases from V and 0 bases from J, with 11 bases in between. The CDR3 nucleotides read TGTGCCAGCAGCTTGTATAATGACATGAACACTGAAGCTTTCTTT. Protein product: CASSLYNDMNTEAFF.

The CDR3 nucleotides are TGCAGTGCTATCGGCGGGGTGGGGGAGACCCAGTACTTC. It specifies CSAIGGVGETQYF. V gene TRBV20-1 combines with J gene TRBJ2-5, with D tentatively TRBD2 (6 bases). Looked up from germline, CDR1 is DFQATT and CDR2 is SNEGSKA (reference sequence). The CDR3 contains 13 residues. V was shortened by 4 bases and J by 5 bases, with 14 bases between the two germline ends.

V gene TRBV2 combines with J gene TRBJ1-5, with 8 bases lining up with TRBD1. CDR1 SNHLY and CDR2 FYNNEI come from the germline V gene. V dropped 5 bases and J dropped 3; count of bases not matched to a gene: 6. The CDR3 has 15 residues. The CDR3 nucleotides are TGTGCCAGCAGTCCGACAGGGGTGAACAATCAGCCCCAGCATTTT. Its protein is CASSPTGVNNQPQHF.

The chain couples TRBV29-1 to TRBJ2-7, with 11 bases fitting TRBD1. The CDR3 spans 15 residues. V shed 7 bases and J 2 bases; nucleotides not matched to a gene: 10. Germline V gene sequence: CDR1 SQVTM, CDR2 ANQGSEA. CDR3 nucleotides: TGCAGCGCTGGGCCGGGACAGGGGGAAACCTACGAGCAGTACTTC. This codes for CSAGPGQGETYEQYF.

The rearrangement joins TRBV7-9 to TRBJ2-7, with 7 nucleotides matching TRBD2. The length of the CDR3 is 16 residues. Germline V CDR1 and CDR2: SEHNR, FQNEAQ (reference sequence). After removal of 0 bases from V and 1 base from J, the junction contained 6 bases not matched to a gene. In DNA, the CDR3 is TGTGCCAGCAGCTTAGCGGGGGGGGACGCGTCCTACGAGCAGTACTTC. This encodes CASSLAGGDASYEQYF.